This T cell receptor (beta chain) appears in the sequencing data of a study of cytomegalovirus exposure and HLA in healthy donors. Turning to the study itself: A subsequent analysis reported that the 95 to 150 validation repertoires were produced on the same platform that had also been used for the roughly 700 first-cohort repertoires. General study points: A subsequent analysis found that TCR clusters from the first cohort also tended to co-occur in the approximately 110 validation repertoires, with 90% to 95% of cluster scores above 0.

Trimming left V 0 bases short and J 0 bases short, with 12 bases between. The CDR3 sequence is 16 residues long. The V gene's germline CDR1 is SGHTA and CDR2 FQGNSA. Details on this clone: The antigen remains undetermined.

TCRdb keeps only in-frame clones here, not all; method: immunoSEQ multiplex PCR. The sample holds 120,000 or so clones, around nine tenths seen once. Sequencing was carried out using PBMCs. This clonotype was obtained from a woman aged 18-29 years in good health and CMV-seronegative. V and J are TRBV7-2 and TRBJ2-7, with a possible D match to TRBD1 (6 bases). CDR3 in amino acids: CASSLATGAYSYEQYF. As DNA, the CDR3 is TGTGCCAGCAGCTTAGCGACAGGCGCCTACTCCTACGAGCAGTACTTC.